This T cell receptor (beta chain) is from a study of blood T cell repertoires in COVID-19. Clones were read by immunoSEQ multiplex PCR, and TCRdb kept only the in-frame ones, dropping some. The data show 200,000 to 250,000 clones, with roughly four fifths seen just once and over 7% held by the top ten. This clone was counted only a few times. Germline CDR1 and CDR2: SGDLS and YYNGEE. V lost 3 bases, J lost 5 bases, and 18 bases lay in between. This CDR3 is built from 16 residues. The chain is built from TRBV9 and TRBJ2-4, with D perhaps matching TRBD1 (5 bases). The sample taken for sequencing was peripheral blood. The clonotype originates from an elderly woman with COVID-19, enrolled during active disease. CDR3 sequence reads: CASSASLSGAENIQYF. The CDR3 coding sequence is TGTGCCAGCAGCGCGAGTTTGTCTGGGGCGGAAAACATTCAGTACTTC.